The 31 T cell receptor beta chains below were found in one sample sequenced in a study of blood T cell repertoires in COVID-19. Data came from immunoSEQ multiplex PCR; TCRdb stores just in-frame clones and leaves some out. The sample consists of about 33,000 clones, around 90% of them appearing once. Sequencing used peripheral blood. These receptors came from a human donor in a cohort sampled during active COVID-19.

This chain joins TRBV6-2 or TRBV6-3 and TRBJ1-5; D is perhaps TRBD1 (5 bases). V was cut by 5 bases and J by 0 bases, with 11 bases left in between. Germline V lookup: CDR1 MNHEY, CDR2 SVGEGT. The CDR3 spans 15 residues. CDR3 region: CASSRRGGSNQPQHF. The CDR3 DNA is TGTGCCAGCAGTCGGAGGGGAGGTAGCAATCAGCCCCAGCATTTT.

Only a few counts were recorded for this clone. The gene calls are TRBV12-2 and TRBJ2-7; the table's D call TRBD2 went unverified against the DNA. TRBV12-2 has pseudogene status. The CDR3 spans 9 residues. The CDR3 nucleotides are TGTGCAAGTCGCTCCCGGGGGGTATTC. Its translation: CASRSRGVF.

The CDR3 protein is CASSPGLAGGNTQYF. The DNA of the CDR3 is TGCGCCAGCAGCCCGGGACTAGCGGGAGGAAATACGCAGTATTTT. The rearrangement links TRBV4-1 to TRBJ2-3, with 15 bases identical to TRBD2. This CDR3 contains 15 residues. V shed 4 bases, J shed 7 bases, and the junction held 3 bases outside the gene matches. Germline V gene lookup returns CDR1 MGHRA and CDR2 YSYEKL.

In this sample, this clone turned up a few times. The chain employs TRBV19 and TRBJ2-3, with D possibly being TRBD2 (6 bases). Germline CDR1 and CDR2: LNHDA and SQIVND (reference sequence). With 1 base removed from V and 6 bases from J, the gap between germline ends came to 14 bases. The CDR3 is 15 amino acids. The DNA of the CDR3 is TGTGCCAGTAGTATAGGCGGGAAGGTCGGGGATACGCAGTATTTT. It translates to CASSIGGKVGDTQYF.

This clone was counted a single time. The genes are TRBV15 and TRBJ2-6; D is unresolved. Trimming took off 0 bases at V and 0 bases at J, with 3 bases between the two ends. CDR1 and CDR2 (germline): LNHNV, YYDKDF (reference sequence). The CDR3 consists of 15 residues. CDR3 amino acids: CATSRDLSGANVLTF. The CDR3 coding sequence is TGTGCCACCAGCAGAGACCTCTCTGGGGCCAACGTCCTGACTTTC.

The table lists this clone with a count of one. The gene calls are TRBV28 and TRBJ2-1; D is possibly TRBD2 (5 bases). Germline values: CDR1 MDHEN, CDR2 SYDVKM. This CDR3 has 15 residues. The V and J ends lost 3 bases and 3 bases respectively, with 12 bases between them. CDR3 coding DNA: TGTGCCAGCAGTTTCGGTGTTAGCGTCTACAATGAGCAGTTCTTC. This encodes CASSFGVSVYNEQFF.

This clone was seen a handful of times. This chain uses TRBV28 with TRBJ1-5, with D perhaps matching TRBD1 (5 bases). CDR3 length: 13 residues. Trimming took off 3 bases at V and 7 bases at J, with 10 bases between the two ends. Germline V lookup: CDR1 MDHEN, CDR2 SYDVKM. The CDR3 region has the DNA TGTGCCAGCAGTTTGCAGGGCGGACAGCCCCAGCATTTT. Translation: CASSLQGGQPQHF.

This chain's CDR3 is CSVVTAVDEQFF. DNA for the CDR3: TGCAGCGTTGTGACCGCGGTCGATGAGCAGTTCTTC. This chain links TRBV29-1 with TRBJ2-1; unclear D gene. Germline CDR1 and CDR2: SQVTM and ANQGSEA. The ends were cut back, 4 bases at V and 8 bases at J, with 12 bases in the middle. CDR3 length equals 12 residues.

J is TRBJ2-3 and V is TRBV6-1; unclear D gene. The V end lost 3 bases, the J end lost 0 bases, and 4 bases lay between the germline ends. The CDR3 is 13 amino acids. Germline CDR1 reads MNHNS; CDR2 reads SASEGT. This CDR3 reads CASSDLSTDTQYF. Written as DNA, the CDR3 is TGTGCCAGCAGTGACCTGAGCACAGATACGCAGTATTTT.

The rearrangement uses TRBV19 and TRBJ2-1; 7 nucleotides align to TRBD2. CDR1 and CDR2 from the germline V gene are LNHDA and SQIVND (reference sequence). CDR3 length: 15 amino acids. Trimming took 10 bases from V and 4 from J; bases not matched to a gene: 13. As DNA, the CDR3 is TGTGCCACCAAGATGGGGGGGACGGGATACAATGAGCAGTTCTTC. It is translated as CATKMGGTGYNEQFF. Together with reference TRBV19 and TRBJ2-1, the CDR3 gives the full variable domain: DGGITQSPKYLFRKEGQNVTLSCEQNLNHDAMYWYRQDPGQGLRLIYYSQIVNDFQKGDIAEGYSVSREKKESFPLTVTSAQKNPTAFYLCATKMGGTGYNEQFFGPGTRLTVL.

V is TRBV6-2 or TRBV6-3 and J is TRBJ2-1, with D unclear. Deletions cut 3 bases from V and 6 bases from J, with 9 bases between. Germline CDR1 MNHEY, CDR2 SVGEGT. CDR3 size: 13 residues. In DNA form, the CDR3 reads TGTGCCAGCAGTTATCCGGGTTCCAATGAGCAGTTCTTC. As protein: CASSYPGSNEQFF.

This clone was seen a handful of times. The chain links TRBV29-1 to TRBJ1-3, with 7 bases matching TRBD1. The CDR3 covers 14 residues. Germline V gene data show CDR1 as SQVTM and CDR2 as ANQGSEA. Losses at the gene ends were 6 bases for V and 0 bases for J; bases not matched to a gene: 5. The CDR3 nucleotides read TGCAGCGTATGGACAGGATCCTCTGGAAACACCATATATTTT. This codes for CSVWTGSSGNTIYF.

This clone was seen a handful of times. V is TRBV24-1 and J is TRBJ2-1, with TRBD2 matching over 13 bases. In germline, CDR1 is KGHDR, CDR2 SFDVKD. The V gene end was trimmed by 6 bases and the J gene end by 0 bases; junction bases not matched to a gene: 7. The CDR3 has 18 residues. The DNA of the CDR3 is TGTGCCACCAGTCACGGACTAGCGGGAGCGGGCTCCTACAATGAGCAGTTCTTC. Protein sequence: CATSHGLAGAGSYNEQFF.

This clone was observed a handful of times. The chain uses TRBV11-2 and TRBJ2-3; 7 nucleotides match TRBD1. J was trimmed by 9 bases and V by 2 bases; bases with no gene match: 5. The CDR3 has 13 amino acids. Per the germline V gene, CDR1 is SGHAT and CDR2 is FQNNGV. The CDR3 spells CASSLSRQGTQYF. The CDR3 DNA reads as TGTGCCAGCAGCTTAAGCAGACAGGGAACGCAGTATTTT.

CDR3 coding DNA: TGTGCCAGTAGTATCCGAGGCCCCGACAACACCATATATTTT. Translating gives CASSIRGPDNTIYF. The genes are TRBV19 and TRBJ1-3; no reliable D call. The germline CDR1 and CDR2 sequences are LNHDA and SQIVND (reference sequence). V was pared by 3 bases and J by 7 bases, with 13 bases between. This CDR3 comprises 14 residues.

The chain couples TRBV12-5 to TRBJ1-2; D unresolved. V gave up 5 bases and J gave up 0 bases, with 7 bases separating them. This CDR3 region has 13 residues. The V gene's germline CDR1 is LGHNT and CDR2 FRNRAP. CDR3 residues: CASGATSNYGYTF. DNA for the CDR3: TGTGCTAGTGGTGCGACATCTAACTATGGCTACACCTTC.

The chain is built from TRBV4-1 and TRBJ1-2; 7 bases match TRBD1. CDR3 length: 15 residues. V shed 6 bases and J 8 bases; nucleotides not matched to a gene: 15. Germline V gene sequence: CDR1 MGHRA, CDR2 YSYEKL. CDR3 amino acids: CASRESGTASRGYTF. In DNA form, the CDR3 reads TGCGCCAGCAGGGAATCGGGGACAGCCTCTCGGGGCTACACCTTC.

J is TRBJ1-3 and V is TRBV7-8, with TRBD1 matching 9 bases. The length of the CDR3 is 16 residues. V lost 0 bases, J lost 3 bases, and 3 bases stayed unmatched. Germline V gene sequence: CDR1 SGHVS, CDR2 FQNEAQ. The CDR3 region is CASSLAGTGFGNTIYF. DNA of the CDR3: TGTGCCAGCAGCTTAGCGGGGACAGGGTTTGGAAACACCATATATTTT. Complete variable domain (other parts from reference TRBV7-8 and TRBJ1-3): GAGVSQSPRYKVAKRGQDVALRCDPISGHVSLFWYQQALGQGPEFLTYFQNEAQLDKSGLPSDRFFAERPEGSVSTLKIQRTQQEDSAVYLCASSLAGTGFGNTIYFGEGSWLTVV.

The chain employs TRBV1 and TRBJ2-5; the table's TRBD2 call for D was not verified on the DNA. TRBV1 is described as a pseudogene. This CDR3 region has 15 residues. CDR3 amino acids: CTSSQDKQVQETQYF. As DNA, the CDR3 is TGCACCAGCAGCCAAGATAAGCAAGTTCAAGAGACCCAGTACTTC.

This sequence joins TRBV6-6 and TRBJ2-3; the D is unclear. Germline V CDR1 and CDR2: MNHNY, SVGAGI (reference sequence). With 6 bases removed from V and 8 bases from J, the gap between germline ends came to 9 bases. The CDR3 totals 11 residues. The CDR3 coding sequence is TGTGCCAGCAGCTCCTCGGGTACGCAGTATTTT. This gives the protein CASSSSGTQYF.

The chain joins TRBV7-2 to TRBJ2-7; D unclear. The V end lost 5 bases, the J end lost 5 bases, and 7 bases lay between the germline ends. The germline CDR1 and CDR2 sequences are SGHTA and FQGNSA. The CDR3 spans 11 residues. The CDR3: CASSLFDEQYF. The DNA of the CDR3 is TGTGCCAGCAGCCTTTTTGACGAGCAGTACTTC. Supplemented by reference TRBV7-2 and TRBJ2-7, the full variable domain reads GAGVSQSPSNKVTEKGKDVELRCDPISGHTALYWYRQSLGQGLEFLIYFQGNSAPDKSGLPSDRFSAERTGGSVSTLTIQRTQQEDSAVYLCASSLFDEQYFGPGTRLTVT.

The J gene is TRBJ2-5, the V gene TRBV11-2; 9 bases fit TRBD1. The V gene end was trimmed by 1 base and the J gene end by 5 bases; junction bases not matched to a gene: 8. Germline V gene data show CDR1 as SGHAT and CDR2 as FQNNGV. The CDR3 runs 16 residues. CDR3 amino acids: CASSLAPGQGGETQYF. The CDR3 DNA follows: TGTGCCAGCAGCTTAGCACCGGGACAGGGAGGCGAGACCCAGTACTTC. Filled out from reference TRBV11-2 and TRBJ2-5, the complete variable domain reads EAGVAQSPRYKIIEKRQSVAFWCNPISGHATLYWYQQILGQGPKLLIQFQNNGVVDDSQLPKDRFSAERLKGVDSTLKIQPAKLEDSAVYLCASSLAPGQGGETQYFGPGTRLLVL.

The rearrangement uses TRBV5-4 and TRBJ1-4; perhaps TRBD1 as D (6 bases). CDR1 is SGHNT, CDR2 YYREEE, per germline (reference sequence). The CDR3 covers 15 residues. V lost 4 bases and J 3 bases, leaving 13 bases between the germline ends. The CDR3: CASSLMGASNEKLFF. As DNA, the CDR3 is TGTGCCAGCAGCCTGATGGGGGCGTCTAATGAAAAACTGTTTTTT.

This chain uses TRBV6-5 with TRBJ1-6, with 9 bases identical to TRBD1. This CDR3 comprises 14 residues. V gave up 9 bases and J gave up 7 bases; unmatched junction bases: 7. From germline, CDR1 is MNHEY and CDR2 SVGAGI. The CDR3 protein is CASYKGQGNSPLHF. The CDR3 region has the DNA TGTGCCAGTTACAAGGGACAGGGCAATTCACCCCTCCACTTT.

The chain recombines TRBV6-5 with TRBJ1-5; 7 nucleotides agree with TRBD1. CDR1 and CDR2 (germline): MNHEY, SVGAGI. The CDR3 sequence is 15 residues long. The trim removed 6 bases at V and 1 base at J, leaving 6 bases unmatched. CDR3 sequence reads: CASRGDRASNQPQHF. The CDR3 DNA reads TGTGCCAGCAGAGGAGACAGGGCAAGCAATCAGCCCCAGCATTTT.

Worth noting for this clone: The junction differs from germline at one of its ends, possibly a read error. This CDR3 reads CASPGQGPF. DNA of the CDR3: TGTGCCAGCCCGGGTCAGGGTCCCTTC. The chain uses TRBV19 and TRBJ2-7; D may be TRBD1 (5 bases). Germline loops: CDR1 LNHDA, CDR2 SQIVND (reference sequence). This CDR3 contains 9 residues.

V gene TRBV28 combines with J gene TRBJ1-3, with TRBD1 identical over 9 bases. The V segment lost 7 bases and the J segment 5 bases; nucleotides outside the gene matches: 12. This CDR3 is 16 amino acids long. Germline V gene lookup returns CDR1 MDHEN and CDR2 SYDVKM. As DNA, the CDR3 is TGTGCCAGCACCTCTCCCGGACAGGGGCGAAGAAACACCATATATTTT. Translating gives CASTSPGQGRRNTIYF.

This chain links TRBV12-3 or TRBV12-4 with TRBJ2-7; D is ambiguous. This CDR3 has 13 residues. V lost 6 bases and J 0 bases, leaving 9 bases between the germline ends. CDR3 bases: TGTGCCAGCAGCGAGAGGAGCTCCTACGAGCAGTACTTC. It yields the protein CASSERSSYEQYF.

The V and J genes are TRBV9 and TRBJ2-1; D uncertain. The CDR3 loop spans 16 amino acids. Trimming took off 0 bases at V and 8 bases at J, with 18 bases between the two ends. CDR1 is SGDLS and CDR2 is YYNGEE in the germline V gene. The CDR3 here is CASSVGAEPVAHEQFF. The CDR3 DNA reads as TGTGCCAGCAGCGTAGGTGCGGAGCCTGTGGCCCATGAGCAGTTCTTC.

This clone is medium-sized within its sample. The chain joins TRBV7-2 to TRBJ1-5; D is ambiguous. This CDR3 is built from 15 residues. Germline V gene lookup returns CDR1 SGHTA and CDR2 FQGNSA. With 5 bases removed from V and 1 base from J, the gap between germline ends came to 12 bases. CDR3 in amino acids: CASSNTQASNQPQHF. In DNA, the CDR3 is TGTGCCAGCAGCAATACTCAGGCGAGCAATCAGCCCCAGCATTTT.

The chain is built from TRBV27 and TRBJ2-7, with 8 bases that match TRBD2. With 3 bases clipped from V and 5 bases from J, the junction kept 3 bases outside the gene matches. This CDR3 contains 13 residues. CDR1 and CDR2 from the germline V gene are MNHEY and SMNVEV (reference sequence). CDR3: CASSLTSVHEQYF. In DNA form, the CDR3 reads TGTGCCAGCAGTTTGACTAGCGTGCACGAGCAGTACTTC.